The 5 T cell receptor beta chains presented below share a single source sample, sequenced in a study of tumor-infiltrating lymphocytes in primary liver carcinoma. Production of TCR beta cDNA used 500 ng total RNA together with a constant-region primer. Sequencing libraries for TCR beta derived from three nested multiplex PCR rounds that used slightly modified ARM-PCR. With TRBV1-TRBV30 forward primers and a C-beta reverse primer, the first two PCR rounds were run for roughly 10 cycles each. TCRdb ran MiXCR on the multiplex PCR reads and lists one entry per CDR3 protein. Counted here are roughly 120,000 distinct CDR3 sequences, roughly three fifths occurring once; the ten biggest clones make up 9.3%. Unsorted bulk tissue (roughly 17-34 mg) underwent RNA and DNA co-extraction. The sample was liver tumor tissue from sampling region 1. Subset defined: tumor region T1, superior pole. Receptor source: a woman aged 55-70 years with primary liver carcinoma and hepatitis B virus infection.

A note on this clonotype: A read error may explain this, as a much larger clone is one base away. V gene TRBV6-1 combines with J gene TRBJ1-2; a weak D match, TRBD1 (5 bases). Trimming stripped 1 base from V and 6 bases from J, with 12 bases between. CDR1 and CDR2 (germline): MNHNS, SASEGT. This CDR3 contains 14 residues. DNA of the CDR3: TGTGCCAGCAGTGAAGGCGGGGCCGGCAATGGCTACACCTTC. It codes for CASSEGGAGNGYTF.

As to this clonotype: The junction differs from germline at one of its ends, possibly a read error. The chain uses TRBV6-5 and TRBJ2-1, with 7 bases identical to TRBD1. This CDR3 has 16 residues. The germline V gene has CDR1 MNHEY and CDR2 SVGAGI. The DNA of the CDR3 is TGTGCCAGCAGCTACCAAAAGACAGGGACCTACAATGAGCACTTCTTC. Encoded protein: CASSYQKTGTYNEHFF.

This clonotype was seen ten or more times. The V and J genes are TRBV14 and TRBJ1-1; D remains ambiguous. Between the trimmed V and J ends, which lost 0 bases and 6 bases, there was a span of 11 bases. The CDR3 spans 14 residues. Germline CDR1 and CDR2: SGHDN and FVKESK. In DNA form, the CDR3 reads TGTGCCAGCAGCCAAGAGGGGTCGTGGGCTGAAGCTTTCTTT. This codes for CASSQEGSWAEAFF.

Turning to this clonotype: An end of the junction does not agree with germline; a read error may underlie this. The rearrangement uses TRBV12-3 or TRBV12-4 and TRBJ2-3, with D possibly called TRBD1 or TRBD2 (5 bases each). This CDR3 has 15 residues. The CDR3 nucleotides are TGTGCCAGCAGCCAAAGGGCCGGGAACACAGGTACGCGGTATTTT. This gives the protein CASSQRAGNTGTRYF.

Ten or more counts support this clonotype. This chain joins TRBV6-6 and TRBJ1-3, with D unclear. This CDR3 contains 12 residues. Germline V CDR1 and CDR2: MNHNY, SVGAGI (reference sequence). V was cut by 0 bases and J by 3 bases, with 0 bases left in between. The CDR3, as DNA: TGTGCCAGCAGTTACTCTGGAAACACCATATATTTT. This codes for CASSYSGNTIYF.